These T cell receptor beta chains were read from a single sample in a study of blood T cell repertoires in COVID-19. The method was immunoSEQ multiplex PCR; TCRdb's version includes in-frame clones alone and lacks a portion of them. Found here are 150,000 to 200,000 clones, 65% to 85% of them singletons; the top ten hold about 2.7%. Sequences were obtained from peripheral blood. The origin of the receptors is a human donor with acute or convalescent COVID-19. The donor label of this sample is uncertain. The CDR3 runs from the conserved cysteine through the conserved F or W. The order of the fields is CDR3 protein, J gene, V gene.

CDR3: CASSIVLLGTGNEQYF
J: TRBJ2-7
V: TRBV19

CDR3: CASSRQGGKNSPLHF
J: TRBJ1-6
V: TRBV28

CDR3: CASSFDSSGNTIYF
J: TRBJ1-3
V: TRBV7-3

CDR3: CASSIQSYNSPLHF
J: TRBJ1-6
V: TRBV19

CDR3: CASSDLAGGVETQYF
J: TRBJ2-5
V: TRBV2

CDR3: CASSRGGYSPLHF
J: TRBJ1-6
V: TRBV12-3/TRBV12-4

CDR3: CASSLIYRAPDSPLHF
J: TRBJ1-6
V: TRBV28

CDR3: CASSSAGGLIMQQFF
J: TRBJ2-1
V: TRBV7-3

CDR3: CSARESHEQYF
J: TRBJ2-7
V: TRBV20-1

CDR3: CACHRGLGETQYF
J: TRBJ2-5
V: TRBV2

CDR3: CASSQTGNQPQHF
J: TRBJ1-5
V: TRBV6-5

CDR3: CASSVEGLAGGPTKNIQYF
J: TRBJ2-4
V: TRBV9

CDR3: CASSGRQGARGETQYF
J: TRBJ2-5
V: TRBV2

CDR3: CASSLTGNGYTF
J: TRBJ1-2
V: TRBV7-9

CDR3: CASSSDRRETQYF
J: TRBJ2-5
V: TRBV7-9

CDR3: CASSDQTGLGELFF
J: TRBJ2-2
V: TRBV19

CDR3: CASSRLHTGTGVPETQYF
J: TRBJ2-5
V: TRBV2

CDR3: CAWSDRMGGRINEQFF
J: TRBJ2-1
V: TRBV30

CDR3: CASSAGGRIEETQYF
J: TRBJ2-5
V: TRBV7-2

CDR3: CASSYSAGDGEKLFF
J: TRBJ1-4
V: TRBV6-5

CDR3: CASSIPRAGGSTDTQYF
J: TRBJ2-3
V: TRBV19